This T cell receptor (beta chain) appears in the sequencing data of a study of siplizumab effects on memory and regulatory T cells. Regarding the study as a whole: In the presence of siplizumab, alloreactive sequences traceable to unstimulated CD4+ memory cells were significantly reduced. The Treg-derived share of mappable alloreactive CD4+ clones averaged approximately 71% with siplizumab and 25% to 30% in controls. Naive T cells looked more diverse than memory cells and looked like major alloresponse contributors.

Concerning this clone: No antigen is known for it.

Around 100,000 TCR templates per sample were sequenced. TCRdb keeps only in-frame clones here, not all; method: immunoSEQ multiplex PCR. This table has around 100,000 clones, around nine tenths appearing once. Source material: non-Treg CD4+ T cells sorted from blood. The sequence was obtained from a human donor in good health.

The DNA for the CDR3 is TGTGCCAGCAGCCCCCGCGGGTTGAACACCGGGGAGCTGTTTTTT. Its translation: CASSPRGLNTGELFF. V is TRBV7-9 and J is TRBJ2-2, with D possibly TRBD2 on 5 matching bases. CDR1 is SEHNR and CDR2 is FQNEAQ in the germline V gene (reference sequence). The V gene lost 5 bases and the J gene lost 1 base, with 11 bases spanning the gap. This CDR3 is built from 15 residues.